This is a list of T cell receptor beta chains from one sample in a study of T cell responses to AZD1222 COVID-19 vaccine. Method: immunoSEQ multiplex PCR; TCRdb's copy keeps in-frame clones and lacks some. The profile covers 140,000 to 150,000 clones, with over 90% appearing a single time and about 5.1% taken by the ten largest. The material sequenced was peripheral blood, taken on day 0 of AZD1222 vaccination. All receptors come from an adult in good health. CDR3s include the opening cysteine and the closing phenylalanine or tryptophan. A D gene is named only where the DNA matches it firmly. A clone size is listed for some rows: how often the clone was seen (once, few, many), or a class if it is expanded.

clone size	D gene	V gene	CDR3 length	J gene	CDR3 protein	CDR3 DNA
few	TRBD2	TRBV25-1	16	TRBJ2-1	CASSDPPSGRDNEQFF	TGTGCCAGCAGTGATCCTCCTAGCGGGAGGGACAATGAGCAGTTCTTC
-	-	TRBV27	15	TRBJ1-1	CASTYRAPMNTEAFF	TGTGCCAGCACATACAGGGCCCCCATGAACACTGAAGCTTTCTTT
-	-	TRBV25-1	11	TRBJ2-7	CASSTNYEQYF	TGTGCCAGCAGTACTAACTACGAGCAGTACTTC
-	TRBD2	TRBV27	16	TRBJ2-5	CASSLYPAGGYGTQYF	TGTGCCAGCAGTTTATACCCTGCGGGAGGGTATGGGACCCAGTACTTC
-	TRBD1	TRBV5-1	19	TRBJ2-5	CASSLIQLRTGGSIETQYF	TGCGCCAGCAGCTTGATCCAGTTGAGAACAGGGGGAAGTATAGAGACCCAGTACTTC
-	-	TRBV2	15	TRBJ2-4	CASSDRVGAKNIQYF	TGTGCCAGCAGTGACAGGGTCGGGGCCAAAAACATTCAGTACTTC
-	-	TRBV7-9	15	TRBJ1-5	CASSSTRNSNQPQHF	TGTGCCAGCAGCTCGACACGAAATAGCAATCAGCCCCAGCATTTT
-	TRBD1	TRBV7-9	13	TRBJ2-1	CASSRQGMDEQFF	TGTGCCAGCAGCCGACAGGGAATGGATGAGCAGTTCTTC
-	-	TRBV11-2	14	TRBJ1-3	CASSLLRTGNTIYF	TGTGCCAGCAGCTTACTCCGGACTGGAAACACCATATATTTT
-	-	TRBV6-5	12	TRBJ2-1	CASSYTGNEQFF	TGTGCCAGCAGTTACACAGGTAACGAGCAGTTCTTC
-	-	TRBV28	15	TRBJ1-3	CASRRQSTSGNTIYF	TGTGCCAGCAGGCGACAGTCCACATCTGGAAACACCATATATTTT
-	TRBD1	TRBV5-1	16	TRBJ1-4	CASSSGTGGRREKLFF	TGCGCCAGCAGCTCGGGGACAGGGGGTCGACGTGAAAAACTGTTTTTT
-	-	TRBV9	12	TRBJ1-1	CASSVDEAEAFF	TGTGCCAGCAGCGTAGATGAAGCAGAAGCTTTCTTT
once	-	TRBV5-1	16	TRBJ1-1	CASSLDGNRVNTEAFF	TGCGCCAGCAGCTTGGACGGAAATCGGGTGAACACTGAAGCTTTCTTT
-	-	TRBV19	16	TRBJ2-1	CASSWGDPAKRNEQFF	TGTGCCAGTAGTTGGGGGGACCCCGCGAAAAGGAATGAGCAGTTCTTC
-	TRBD1	TRBV10-3	13	TRBJ1-2	CAISGEGADGYTF	TGTGCCATCAGTGGGGAGGGGGCAGATGGCTACACCTTC
-	TRBD1	TRBV19	18	TRBJ2-2	CASSSGVPTGVITGELFF	TGTGCCAGTAGTTCCGGGGTACCTACAGGGGTCATCACCGGGGAGCTGTTTTTT
-	-	TRBV2	14	TRBJ1-2	CASSRRQRTYGYTF	TGTGCCAGCAGTCGGAGGCAGAGAACCTATGGCTACACCTTC
-	TRBD1	TRBV2	14	TRBJ1-2	CASSDRQGNYGYTF	TGTGCCAGCAGTGACCGACAGGGGAACTATGGCTACACCTTC
-	-	TRBV5-1	15	TRBJ2-5	CASSLEGVGVETQYF	TGCGCCAGCAGCTTGGAAGGGGTAGGCGTGGAGACCCAGTACTTC
-	-	TRBV7-8	13	TRBJ2-3	CASSLVFTDTQYF	TGTGCCAGCAGCTTAGTATTCACAGATACGCAGTATTTT
-	-	TRBV9	14	TRBJ2-3	CASSVAGSTDTQYF	TGTGCCAGCAGCGTAGCGGGAAGCACAGATACGCAGTATTTT
-	TRBD2	TRBV10-3	16	TRBJ2-7	CAISESGTSRIYEQYF	TGTGCCATCAGTGAGTCGGGGACTAGCAGGATTTACGAGCAGTACTTC
-	-	TRBV27	13	TRBJ1-6	CASSLSDNSPLHF	TGTGCCAGCAGTTTATCTGATAATTCACCCCTCCACTTT
once	-	TRBV5-1	14	TRBJ1-5	CASSLSGEGQPQHF	TGCGCCAGCAGCTTGTCAGGGGAGGGTCAGCCCCAGCATTTT
-	-	TRBV27	16	TRBJ2-6	CASSPTISSGANVLTF	TGTGCCAGCAGTCCAACAATAAGCTCTGGGGCCAACGTCCTGACTTTC
-	TRBD2	TRBV30	14	TRBJ2-5	CAWSGLAGEGTQYF	TGTGCCTGGAGTGGGCTAGCGGGAGAGGGGACCCAGTACTTC
-	-	TRBV6-5	15	TRBJ1-4	CASSQRWGRIEKLFF	TGTGCCAGCAGTCAACGCTGGGGGAGAATTGAAAAACTGTTTTTT
-	TRBD1	TRBV6-5	16	TRBJ2-1	CASSSHGTGAPNEQFF	TGTGCCAGCAGTTCACACGGGACAGGGGCTCCCAATGAGCAGTTCTTC
-	-	TRBV6-1	15	TRBJ2-1	CASSEEVNRWDEQFF	TGTGCCAGCAGTGAAGAAGTAAATAGGTGGGATGAGCAGTTCTTC
-	-	TRBV19	13	TRBJ2-5	CASSRQVQETQYF	TGTGCCAGTAGCCGACAGGTACAAGAGACCCAGTACTTC
-	-	TRBV11-2	18	TRBJ2-4	CASSLVVSTSLGKNIQYF	TGTGCCAGCAGCTTAGTTGTGAGTACATCTCTAGGCAAAAACATTCAGTACTTC
-	TRBD2	TRBV5-6	16	TRBJ2-1	CASSFTGLAAYNEQFF	TGTGCCAGCAGCTTTACCGGACTAGCGGCCTACAATGAGCAGTTCTTC
-	TRBD1	TRBV28	14	TRBJ2-7	CASRGGTGGFEQYF	TGTGCCAGCAGGGGAGGGACAGGGGGCTTCGAGCAGTACTTC
-	TRBD2	TRBV10-1	15	TRBJ2-1	CASSETSGSYNEQFF	TGCGCCAGCAGTGAGACTAGCGGCTCCTACAATGAGCAGTTCTTC
-	TRBD2	TRBV19	11	TRBJ2-7	CASRGGYEQYF	TGTGCCAGCCGGGGGGGGTACGAGCAGTACTTC
-	TRBD1	TRBV12-3/TRBV12-4	12	TRBJ1-2	CASRTGLYGYTF	TGTGCCAGCAGGACAGGGTTGTATGGCTACACCTTC
-	-	TRBV28	13	TRBJ1-2	CASRDTNGDGYTF	TGTGCCAGCAGAGACACGAACGGGGACGGCTACACCTTC
-	TRBD2	TRBV5-1	16	TRBJ2-5	CASSSLRLGGRETQYF	TGCGCCAGCAGCTCTCTCCGTCTGGGGGGGAGAGAGACCCAGTACTTC
-	TRBD1	TRBV11-2	13	TRBJ1-2	CASSPGQPYGYTF	TGTGCCAGCAGCCCGGGACAGCCCTATGGCTACACCTTC
few	-	TRBV7-9	12	TRBJ2-7	CASSFQVYEQYF	TGTGCCAGCAGCTTTCAAGTCTACGAGCAGTACTTC
-	-	TRBV27	15	TRBJ2-7	CASSSRSGFAYEQYF	TGTGCCAGCAGTTCGAGGAGCGGGTTCGCCTACGAGCAGTACTTC
-	-	TRBV5-8	16	TRBJ2-1	CASSGARASPYNEQFF	TGTGCCAGCAGCGGAGCCAGGGCGTCCCCCTACAATGAGCAGTTCTTC
-	-	TRBV6-1	13	TRBJ2-7	CASSEPATYEQYF	TGTGCCAGCAGTGAACCTGCAACCTACGAGCAGTACTTC
-	-	TRBV24-1	14	TRBJ2-3	CATSDLRHTDTQYF	TGTGCCACCAGTGATTTGCGTCATACAGATACGCAGTATTTT
-	TRBD1	TRBV6-6	15	TRBJ2-1	CASSYGQGAPYEQFF	TGTGCCAGCAGTTATGGGCAGGGGGCGCCGTATGAGCAGTTCTTC
-	-	TRBV11-2	13	TRBJ1-2	CASSPGRIYGYTF	TGTGCCAGCAGCCCGGGGAGGATCTATGGCTACACCTTC
-	-	TRBV7-8	17	TRBJ2-7	CASSSNLGAERGGEQYF	TGTGCCAGCAGCTCGAACCTGGGGGCCGAGCGGGGCGGGGAGCAGTACTTC
-	TRBD1	TRBV5-1	15	TRBJ2-7	CASSHPGQGAREQYF	TGCGCCAGCAGCCATCCGGGACAGGGGGCTCGGGAGCAGTACTTC
-	TRBD2	TRBV7-9	15	TRBJ2-5	CASSLVSGGQETQYF	TGTGCCAGCAGCTTAGTTAGCGGGGGCCAAGAGACCCAGTACTTC
-	TRBD1	TRBV5-5	16	TRBJ1-5	CASSTYGTGGGQPQHF	TGTGCCAGCAGCACTTACGGGACAGGGGGCGGTCAGCCCCAGCATTTT
-	TRBD2	TRBV20-1	14	TRBJ2-7	CSASGSGRGYEQYF	TGCAGTGCTAGTGGTAGCGGGAGAGGTTACGAGCAGTACTTC
-	-	TRBV19	13	TRBJ2-4	CASSISAKNIQYF	TGTGCCAGTAGTATATCAGCCAAAAACATTCAGTACTTC
once	TRBD1	TRBV6-1	17	TRBJ2-6	CASSEFRTGSGANVLTF	TGTGCCAGCAGTGAGTTCCGGACAGGGTCTGGGGCCAACGTCCTGACTTTC
-	TRBD2	TRBV9	16	TRBJ2-2	CASSPTSGRRAGELFF	TGTGCCAGCAGCCCGACTAGCGGGAGACGGGCCGGGGAGCTGTTTTTT
-	-	TRBV7-8	15	TRBJ1-2	CASSSLGGRFYGYTF	TGTGCCAGCAGCTCCCTTGGGGGGCGTTTTTATGGCTACACCTTC
-	-	TRBV18	15	TRBJ1-6	CASSPPGTLNSPLHF	TGTGCCAGCTCACCACCCGGGACGCTCAATTCACCCCTCCACTTT
-	-	TRBV19	16	TRBJ1-4	CASSILPSVENEKLFF	TGTGCCAGTAGTATTCTTCCCTCAGTTGAGAATGAAAAACTGTTTTTT
once	-	TRBV12-3/TRBV12-4	13	TRBJ1-1	CASSPTEYTEAFF	TGTGCCAGCAGTCCGACAGAATACACTGAAGCTTTCTTT